One and the same sample provided the 4 T cell receptor beta chains below, sequenced in a study of blood T cell repertoires in COVID-19. Profiling relied on immunoSEQ multiplex PCR, and the TCRdb table lists in-frame clones only, not all of them. The sample carries some 96,000 clones, roughly 92% recorded once. Sequences were obtained from peripheral blood. The receptors were gathered from a man aged 50 to 60 with active COVID-19.

The chain recombines TRBV4-2 with TRBJ2-1, with D possibly being TRBD2 (5 bases). In germline, CDR1 is LGHNA, CDR2 YNFKEQ. The CDR3 has 18 residues. Trimming cost V 1 base and J 0 bases, with 16 bases left between them. CDR3 nucleotides: TGTGCCAGCAGCCAAGCCCCCGACTACCCGAGCTCCTACAATGAGCAGTTCTTC. Translation: CASSQAPDYPSSYNEQFF.

This clone was found once. V is TRBV3-1 (or the pseudogene TRBV3-2) and J is TRBJ1-3; 7 bases are shared with TRBD1. This CDR3 has 16 residues. Germline lookup yields CDR1 LGHDT and CDR2 YNNKEL (reference sequence). After removal of 0 bases from V and 0 bases from J, the junction contained 2 bases not matched to a gene. The CDR3 coding sequence is TGTGCCAGCAGCCAAGACCCAGGGGGCTCTGGAAACACCATATATTTT. It translates to CASSQDPGGSGNTIYF.

V is TRBV5-4 and J is TRBJ1-1; TRBD1 is a possible D gene (5 bases). Germline loops: CDR1 SGHNT, CDR2 YYREEE (reference sequence). Trimming left V 7 bases short and J 1 base short, with 14 bases between. The CDR3 runs 14 residues. The CDR3 reads CASPSPTANTEAFF. The CDR3 DNA is TGTGCCAGCCCCTCGCCGACAGCGAACACTGAAGCTTTCTTT.

This clone was seen just once. The chain couples TRBV27 to TRBJ2-3; D may be TRBD2 (6 bases). From germline, CDR1 is MNHEY and CDR2 SMNVEV (reference sequence). Trimming stripped 6 bases from V and 0 bases from J, with 16 bases between. The CDR3 totals 16 residues. CDR3 amino acids: CASRYLGAGSTDTQYF. The DNA of the CDR3 is TGTGCCAGCAGGTATTTGGGAGCGGGTAGCACAGATACGCAGTATTTT.